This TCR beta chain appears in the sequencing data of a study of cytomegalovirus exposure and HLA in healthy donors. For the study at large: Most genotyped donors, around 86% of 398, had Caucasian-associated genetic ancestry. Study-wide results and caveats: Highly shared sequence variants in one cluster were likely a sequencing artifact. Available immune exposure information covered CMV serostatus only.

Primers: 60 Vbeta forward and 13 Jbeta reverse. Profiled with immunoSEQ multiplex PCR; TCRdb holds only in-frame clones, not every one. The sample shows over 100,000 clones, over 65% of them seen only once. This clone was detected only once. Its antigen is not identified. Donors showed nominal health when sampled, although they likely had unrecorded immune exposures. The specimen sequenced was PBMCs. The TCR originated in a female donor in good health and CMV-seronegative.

The CDR3 region has the DNA TGTGCCAGCAGCTTATTCACGACTGGGAGGACTGAAGCTTTCTTT. Translating it yields CASSLFTTGRTEAFF. The genes are TRBV7-8 and TRBJ1-1; D is uncertain. The CDR3 is made up of 15 amino acids. The germline V gene has CDR1 SGHVS and CDR2 FQNEAQ. The V gene lost 2 bases and the J gene lost 5 bases, with 15 bases spanning the gap.